This TCR beta chain is from a study of vaccination and CD4 T cells after COVID-19. Comments on this clonotype: Its antigen remains unidentified.

Germline V CDR1 and CDR2: SNHLY, FYNNEI. The CDR3 is 14 residues long. Trimming removed 8 bases from V and 2 bases from J, with 16 bases in between. Treatment of the sample: roughly ten-day PBMC culture with coronavirus spike peptide pools or control peptides (ViraFEST assay). Cultured CD4+ T cell DNA underwent sequencing with the Oncomine TCR Beta short-read assay. TCRdb used MiXCR to reprocess the PCR reads, holding one entry per CDR3 protein. This table has roughly 4,000 distinct CDR3 sequences, about 38% appearing once. The TCR sequence derives from a human donor who had recovered from COVID-19. Sequencing input: CD4+ T cells from blood, cultured in vitro. The chain has TRBV2 and TRBJ2-7; possibly TRBD1 or TRBD2 for D (6 bases each). CDR3 amino acids: CASGVSGAPYEQYF. The CDR3 coding sequence is TGTGCCAGCGGGGTATCGGGGGCCCCCTACGAGCAGTACTTC.